Presented here are 15 T cell receptor beta chains from one specimen sequenced in a study of graft-versus-host responses after intestinal transplantation. Their antigen targets remain unknown. The assay was immunoSEQ multiplex PCR, and TCRdb's table has in-frame clones only and misses some. The table shows over 120,000 clones, with around nine tenths occurring only once. The sample here was unstimulated CD4+ T cells sorted from spleen or lymph node cells, taken before intestinal transplant. The receptor set was obtained from a human donor who received an intestinal transplant.

The genes are TRBV29-1 and TRBJ2-1; 7 bases match TRBD2. The CDR3 extends over 13 amino acids. CDR1 and CDR2 from the germline V gene are SQVTM and ANQGSEA. V lost 4 bases and J lost 6; bases outside the gene matches: 6. Written as DNA, the CDR3 is TGCAGCGTTGCAGGACTAGTGCGCAATGAGCAGTTCTTC. This encodes CSVAGLVRNEQFF.

With respect to this clone: Different DNA sequences within this sample yield the same CDR3. This chain links TRBV28 with TRBJ1-5, with no clear D. Germline V gene lookup returns CDR1 MDHEN and CDR2 SYDVKM. This CDR3 has 11 amino acids. Trimming shortened V by 2 bases and J by 4 bases, and 0 bases separated the two germline ends. CDR3 amino acids: CASSLNQPQHF. The CDR3 bases are TGTGCCAGCAGTTTAAATCAGCCCCAGCATTTT.

The rearrangement uses TRBV21-1 and TRBJ2-7; the D call TRBD1 from the table was never checked on the DNA. TRBV21-1 is given as a pseudogene. This CDR3 is built from 14 residues. Here the CDR3 reads CASSSSGGKGEQYF. Here the CDR3 DNA reads TGTGCCAGCAGCAGCTCAGGGGGGAAAGGCGAGCAGTACTTC.

The V call is TRBV9, the J call TRBJ2-1; 7 nucleotides match TRBD2. V was clipped by 0 bases and J by 2 bases; unmatched bases: 2. The CDR3 is 15 residues long. The V gene's germline CDR1 is SGDLS and CDR2 YYNGEE. CDR3 sequence reads: CASSVAGTTYNEQFF. The CDR3 region has the DNA TGTGCCAGCAGCGTAGCCGGGACTACCTACAATGAGCAGTTCTTC.

The chain is built from TRBV7-9 and TRBJ1-2; 9 nucleotides agree with TRBD1. The V gene's germline CDR1 is SEHNR and CDR2 FQNEAQ (reference sequence). There are 14 residues in the CDR3. The ends lost 5 bases at V and 7 bases at J; junction bases unmatched: 8. CDR3 in DNA: TGTGCCAGCAGCCAGAATACAGGGGGCGGTGGCTACACCTTC. Its translation is CASSQNTGGGGYTF.

The rearrangement joins TRBV28 to TRBJ2-1, with 7 bases aligning to TRBD2. Germline V gene lookup returns CDR1 MDHEN and CDR2 SYDVKM. V lost 7 bases to trimming and J lost 0 bases; unmatched junction nucleotides: 3. The CDR3 has 14 amino acids. The CDR3 region has the DNA TGTGCCAGCAAGCGGGGCATCTCCTACAATGAGCAGTTCTTC. This encodes CASKRGISYNEQFF.

The CDR3 reads CASSLSGSYGYTF. Written as DNA, the CDR3 is TGTGCCAGCAGCTTAAGTGGGTCCTATGGCTACACCTTC. The V gene is TRBV7-2, the J gene TRBJ1-2, with D unresolved. The CDR3 runs to 13 residues. Germline-derived CDR1 and CDR2 are SGHTA and FQGNSA. The V end was cut by 2 bases, the J end by 4 bases, with 8 bases between.

This rearrangement joins TRBV10-3 to TRBJ2-7; TRBD2 is a possible D gene (5 bases). CDR1 ENHRY and CDR2 SYGVKD come from the germline V gene. The CDR3 is made up of 13 amino acids. Trimming removed 3 bases from V and 5 bases from J, with 11 bases in between. The CDR3 DNA is TGTGCCATCAGTGAATCCACTAGGGACGAGCAGTACTTC. It codes for CAISESTRDEQYF.

The chain is built from TRBV2 and TRBJ2-7; D remains unclear. The V gene's germline CDR1 is SNHLY and CDR2 FYNNEI. Trimming took off 7 bases at V and 3 bases at J, with 10 bases between the two ends. This CDR3 region has 12 residues. CDR3: CASTAGFYEQYF. CDR3 bases: TGTGCCAGCACCGCAGGATTCTACGAGCAGTACTTC.

The chain links TRBV5-1 to TRBJ2-7, with TRBD1 matching 7 bases. CDR1 and CDR2 from the germline V gene are SGHRS and YFSETQ. With V trimmed by 1 base and J by 9 bases, 7 bases remained unmatched. This CDR3 has 13 amino acids. The CDR3 DNA follows: TGCGCCAGCAGCTTGTCCCAAAGGGGGCTGCAGTACTTC. Its protein product is CASSLSQRGLQYF.

The chain carries TRBV2 and TRBJ1-5, with D hard to call. Deletions cut 4 bases from V and 0 bases from J, with 10 bases between. In germline, CDR1 is SNHLY, CDR2 FYNNEI. CDR3 length equals 15 residues. As DNA, the CDR3 is TGTGCCAGCAGTGGGGGTGATTATAGCAATCAGCCCCAGCATTTT. As protein: CASSGGDYSNQPQHF.

The rearrangement uses TRBV15 and TRBJ1-2; possibly TRBD1 for D (6 bases). The V end lost 6 bases, the J end lost 8 bases, and 16 bases lay between the germline ends. The CDR3 length is 13 residues. The germline gives CDR1 LNHNV, CDR2 YYDKDF (reference sequence). CDR3 in DNA: TGTGCCACCAGTGCGGAGGGAAGGGGGGGCTACACCTTC. Its translation is CATSAEGRGGYTF. Based on the CDR3 plus reference TRBV15 and TRBJ1-2, the full variable domain is DAMVIQNPRYQVTQFGKPVTLSCSQTLNHNVMYWYQQKSSQAPKLLFHYYDKDFNNEADTPDNFQSRRPNTSFCFLDIRSPGLGDTAMYLCATSAEGRGGYTFGSGTRLTVV.

V and J are TRBV5-1 and TRBJ2-7; tentative D call: TRBD2 (5 bases). Germline V lookup: CDR1 SGHRS, CDR2 YFSETQ. The germline V and J ends were trimmed by 3 bases and 2 bases, with 27 bases remaining between them. This CDR3 comprises 19 residues. The CDR3, as DNA: TGCGCCAGCAGCTCCGCACTACTCGAGCGGAACCCCCCTCCCTACGAGCAGTACTTC. Protein: CASSSALLERNPPPYEQYF.

The chain uses TRBV14 and TRBJ2-3; 7 bases agree with TRBD1. The J segment lost 6 bases and the V segment lost 4 bases, leaving 10 bases of the junction unmatched. Germline values: CDR1 SGHDN, CDR2 FVKESK. The CDR3 is 15 residues long. The CDR3 bases are TGTGCCAGCAGCCGGGTCGGACAGGTGCCCGATACGCAGTATTTT. It codes for CASSRVGQVPDTQYF.

The chain employs TRBV10-1 and TRBJ2-7; D is undetermined. The CDR3 runs 16 residues. V was pared by 0 bases and J by 0 bases, with 12 bases between. Germline V gives CDR1 WNHNN, CDR2 SYGVQD (reference sequence). The DNA of the CDR3 is TGCGCCAGCAGTGAGTCCGCGGCCGCGAGCTCCTACGAGCAGTACTTC. Its translation is CASSESAAASSYEQYF.